This T cell receptor beta chain was profiled in a study of T cell repertoires in cytomegalovirus infection (dated by TCRdb to between 2018 and 2020). Regarding the complete study: Peptide stimulations targeted recently identified HLA-C-restricted CMV epitopes, whose presentation resists viral immunomodulation, together with well-studied HLA-B-restricted epitopes. Because public TCR beta signatures pointed to carriage of CMV infection together with the matching HLA type, the HLA type of each donor mattered for the analysis.

This clonotype was found a few times. Its antigen target is currently unknown. One base away there is no much larger clone; base qualities are not given. Instrument on record: Illumina HiSeq 1500. TCRdb took the public reads, trimmed them with fastp at Q25, ran MiXCR for clone calling and kept in-frame beta chains. Each entry merges the rows of one CDR3 protein and shows their most common DNA and genes. This sample comprises about 310,000 distinct CDR3 sequences, more than 20% of them detected only once. Of the sample, about 14% falls within the top ten clones. In light of the paper, this sample's treatment or condition label describes: in vitro stimulation with specific CMV peptide epitopes to enrich CMV-specific T cells. Broad study findings and their caveats: The ex vivo response was dominated by HLA-C-restricted CMV-specific TCR beta clonotypes, which also provided the single most frequent clonotype in two of eight donors. In both this cohort and an independent cohort of 350 or so donors, the cumulative frequency of public TCR beta family members distinguished carriers of CMV infection plus the relevant HLA type.

The CDR3 has 14 amino acids, counting the end cysteine and phenylalanine. Just the 42-base CDR3 DNA is kept, in frame starting at base 1. Between the V and J ends, shortened by 5 bases and 0 bases respectively, the junction contains 10 bases. CDR1 and CDR2 were assigned from the germline V gene as SGHVS and FQNEAQ. The TCR comes from a human donor in good health (CMV status not recorded). Some clones in this sample may be carry-over from other donors' samples. The sample was cultured PBMCs, taken from culture after CMV antigen stimulation. The chain is encoded by TRBV7-8 joined to TRBJ1-1; there is no confident call for the D gene. DNA sequence: TGTGCCAGCAGCGCGAACCAGCTGAACACTGAAGCTTTCTTT. Its amino acids are CASSANQLNTEAFF.